This T cell receptor beta chain was sequenced in a study of beta chain features in type 1 diabetes. Study conclusions and caveats: There was a moderate but significant shortening of TCRB CDR3s in all four CD4+ subsets of Type 1 diabetes patients.

With respect to this clone: Its antigen is not identified.

The entirety of the isolated RNA underwent reverse transcription, so expressed TCRB transcripts were sequenced. Clones were sequenced by immunoSEQ multiplex PCR, and TCRdb holds only the in-frame ones, with some missing. The sample contains 250,000 or so clones, approximately 15% of which appear only once. CDR1 SGHTA and CDR2 FQGNSA come from the germline V gene. This CDR3 spans 15 amino acids. Between the trimmed V and J ends, which lost 5 bases and 0 bases, there was a span of 13 bases. The material sequenced was naive CD4+ T cells from blood. This sequence was found in a man in his thirties or forties with type 1 diabetes. This chain links TRBV7-2 with TRBJ1-1, with a weak D call TRBD1 (5 bases). The CDR3 region is CASSQERGMNTEAFF. The CDR3 DNA reads TGTGCCAGCAGCCAAGAAAGGGGTATGAACACTGAAGCTTTCTTT.